In its sample, the clone carrying this T cell receptor (beta chain) was seen a few times. Its specificity is not known. These data are taken from a study of early T cells in non-severe SARS-CoV-2 infection. The wider study: Sequenced material consisted of bulk RNA (from unsorted whole blood), and chains were unpaired.

Whole-study findings and limits: VDJdb-based annotation leaned toward anti-spike CD8 responses and missed private and CD4 specificities.

CDR1 and CDR2 (germline): LNHDA, SQIVND (reference sequence). V was pared by 7 bases and J by 0 bases, with 18 bases between. This CDR3 is 16 amino acids long. TCRdb independently ran MiXCR on the 5' RACE reads; one entry per CDR3 protein. This sample has tens of thousands of distinct CDR3 sequences, with 10% to 13% found just once. The chain uses TRBV19 and TRBJ2-5; D is unresolved. The sample comprised whole blood. This receptor was identified in an adult who was a healthcare worker with PCR-confirmed SARS-CoV-2 infection or an uninfected control (not recorded which). CDR3 in amino acids: CASTDGRMKNQETQYF. The CDR3 region has the DNA TGTGCCAGTACTGACGGACGGATGAAGAACCAAGAGACCCAGTACTTC.